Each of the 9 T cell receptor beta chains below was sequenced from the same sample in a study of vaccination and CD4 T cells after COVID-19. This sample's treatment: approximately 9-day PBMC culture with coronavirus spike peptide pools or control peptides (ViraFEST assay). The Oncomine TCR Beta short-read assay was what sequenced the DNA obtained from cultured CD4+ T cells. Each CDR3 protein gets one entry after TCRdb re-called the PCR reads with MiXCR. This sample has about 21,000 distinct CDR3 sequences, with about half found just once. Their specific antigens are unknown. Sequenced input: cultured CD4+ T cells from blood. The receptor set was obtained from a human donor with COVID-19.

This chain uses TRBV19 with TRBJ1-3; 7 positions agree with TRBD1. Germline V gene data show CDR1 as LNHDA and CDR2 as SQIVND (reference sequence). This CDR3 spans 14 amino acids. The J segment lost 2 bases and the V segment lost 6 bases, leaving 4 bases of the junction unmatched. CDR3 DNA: TGTGCCAGTAGAGCAACAGGGGCTGGAAACACCATATATTTT. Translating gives CASRATGAGNTIYF.

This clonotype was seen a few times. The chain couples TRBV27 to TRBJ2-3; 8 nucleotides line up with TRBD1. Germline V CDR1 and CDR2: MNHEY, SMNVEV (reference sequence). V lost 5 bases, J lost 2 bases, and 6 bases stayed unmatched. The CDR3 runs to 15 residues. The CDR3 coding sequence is TGTGCCAGCAGTCCTGGGGACAGGTTCACAGATACGCAGTATTTT. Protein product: CASSPGDRFTDTQYF.

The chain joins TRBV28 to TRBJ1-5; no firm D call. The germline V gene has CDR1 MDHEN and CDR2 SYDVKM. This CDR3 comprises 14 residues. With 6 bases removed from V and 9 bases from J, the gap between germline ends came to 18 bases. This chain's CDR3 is CASSSGRAVGPQHF. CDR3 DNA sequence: TGTGCCAGCAGCTCAGGACGCGCGGTGGGGCCCCAGCATTTT.

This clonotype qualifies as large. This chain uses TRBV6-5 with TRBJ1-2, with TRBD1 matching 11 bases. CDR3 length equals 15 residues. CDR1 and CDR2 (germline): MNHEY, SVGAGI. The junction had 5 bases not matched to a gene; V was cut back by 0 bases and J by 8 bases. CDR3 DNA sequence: TGTGCCAGCAGTTACTCGGACAGGGGGCTATCGGGCTACACCTTC. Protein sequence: CASSYSDRGLSGYTF.

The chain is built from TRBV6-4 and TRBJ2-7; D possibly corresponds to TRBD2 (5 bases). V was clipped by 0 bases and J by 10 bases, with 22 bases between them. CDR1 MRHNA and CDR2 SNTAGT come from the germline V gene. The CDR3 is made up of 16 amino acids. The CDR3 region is CASSDSTLGICRDQYF. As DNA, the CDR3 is TGTGCCAGCAGTGACTCCACACTAGGTATTTGTAGGGATCAGTACTTC.

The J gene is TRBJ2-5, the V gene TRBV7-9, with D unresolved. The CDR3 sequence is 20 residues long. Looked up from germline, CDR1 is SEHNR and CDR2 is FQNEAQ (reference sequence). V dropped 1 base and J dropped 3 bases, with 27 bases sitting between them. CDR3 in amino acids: CASSLEGRYADLRKEETQYF. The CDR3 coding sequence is TGTGCCAGCAGCTTAGAGGGCCGTTATGCCGACCTTCGAAAAGAAGAGACCCAGTACTTC.

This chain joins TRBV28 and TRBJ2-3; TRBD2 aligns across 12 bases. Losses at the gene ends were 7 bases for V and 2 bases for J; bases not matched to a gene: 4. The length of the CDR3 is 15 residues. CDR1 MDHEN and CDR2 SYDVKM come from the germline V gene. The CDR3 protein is CASTLAGGLTDTQYF. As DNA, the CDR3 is TGTGCCAGCACCCTAGCGGGGGGGCTCACAGATACGCAGTATTTT.

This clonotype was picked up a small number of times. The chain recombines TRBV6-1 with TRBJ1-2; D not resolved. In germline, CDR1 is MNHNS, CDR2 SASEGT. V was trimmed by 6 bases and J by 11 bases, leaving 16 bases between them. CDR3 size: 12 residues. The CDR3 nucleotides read TGTGCCAGCAGAACTCCCGTCGGGGAATACACCTTC. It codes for CASRTPVGEYTF.

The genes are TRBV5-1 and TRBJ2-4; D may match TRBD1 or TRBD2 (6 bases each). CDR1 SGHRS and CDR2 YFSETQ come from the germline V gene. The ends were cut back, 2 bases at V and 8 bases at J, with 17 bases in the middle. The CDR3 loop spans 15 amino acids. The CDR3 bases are TGCGCCAGCAGCTTAAGGGGGTTCGGGGAGGACATTCAGTACTTC. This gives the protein CASSLRGFGEDIQYF.